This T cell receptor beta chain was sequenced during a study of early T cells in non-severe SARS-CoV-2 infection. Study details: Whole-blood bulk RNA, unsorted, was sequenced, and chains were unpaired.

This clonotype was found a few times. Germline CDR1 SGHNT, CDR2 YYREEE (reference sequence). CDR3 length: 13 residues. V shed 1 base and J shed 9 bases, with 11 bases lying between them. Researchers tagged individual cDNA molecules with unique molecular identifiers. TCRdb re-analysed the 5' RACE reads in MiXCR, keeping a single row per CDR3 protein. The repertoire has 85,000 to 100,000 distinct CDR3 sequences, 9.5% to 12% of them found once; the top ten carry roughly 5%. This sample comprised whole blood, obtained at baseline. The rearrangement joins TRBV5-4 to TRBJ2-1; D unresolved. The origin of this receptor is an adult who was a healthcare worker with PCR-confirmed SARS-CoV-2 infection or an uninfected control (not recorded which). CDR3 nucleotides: TGTGCCAGCAGCTTGTCTTCAGCTGGTGAGCAGTTCTTC. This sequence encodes CASSLSSAGEQFF.